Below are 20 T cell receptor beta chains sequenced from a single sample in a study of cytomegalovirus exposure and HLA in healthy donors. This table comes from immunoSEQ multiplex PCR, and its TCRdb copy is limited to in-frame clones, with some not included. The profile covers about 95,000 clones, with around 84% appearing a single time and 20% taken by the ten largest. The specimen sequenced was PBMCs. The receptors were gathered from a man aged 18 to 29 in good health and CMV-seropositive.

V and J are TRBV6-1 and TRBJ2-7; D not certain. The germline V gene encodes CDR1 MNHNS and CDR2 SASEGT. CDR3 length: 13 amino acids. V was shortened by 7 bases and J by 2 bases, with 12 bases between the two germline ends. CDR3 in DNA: TGTGCCAGCAACGAGGCAGCAACCTACGAGCAGTACGTC. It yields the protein CASNEAATYEQYV.

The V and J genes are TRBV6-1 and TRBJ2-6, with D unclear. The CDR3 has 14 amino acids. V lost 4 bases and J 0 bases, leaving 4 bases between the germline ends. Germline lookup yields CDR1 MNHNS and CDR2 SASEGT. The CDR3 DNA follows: TGTGCCAGCAGTGGGGCCTCTGGGGCCAACGTCCTGACTTTC. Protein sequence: CASSGASGANVLTF.

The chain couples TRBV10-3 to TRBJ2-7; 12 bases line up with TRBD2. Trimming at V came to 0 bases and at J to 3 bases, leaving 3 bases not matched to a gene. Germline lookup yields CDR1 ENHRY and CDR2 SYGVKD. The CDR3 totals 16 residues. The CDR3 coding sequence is TGTGCCATCAGTGAGTCGACTAGCGGGAGCTTCTACGAGCAGTACTTC. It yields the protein CAISESTSGSFYEQYF.

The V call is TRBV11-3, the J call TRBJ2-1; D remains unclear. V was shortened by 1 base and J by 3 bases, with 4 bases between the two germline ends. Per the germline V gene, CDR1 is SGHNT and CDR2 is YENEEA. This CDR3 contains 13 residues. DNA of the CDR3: TGTGCCAGCAGCTTAGCTAGCTACAATGAGCAGTTCTTC. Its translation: CASSLASYNEQFF.

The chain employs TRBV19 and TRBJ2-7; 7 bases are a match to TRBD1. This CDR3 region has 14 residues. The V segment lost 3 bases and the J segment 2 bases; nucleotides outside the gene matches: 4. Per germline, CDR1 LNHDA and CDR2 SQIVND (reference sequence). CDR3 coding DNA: TGTGCCAGTAGTATTTCGACAGGGACCTACGAGCAGTACTTC. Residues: CASSISTGTYEQYF.

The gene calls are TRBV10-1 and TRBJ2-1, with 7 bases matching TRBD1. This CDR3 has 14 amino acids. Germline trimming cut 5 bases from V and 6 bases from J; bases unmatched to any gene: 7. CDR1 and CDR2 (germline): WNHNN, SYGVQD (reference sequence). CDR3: CASSRDSGPNEQFF. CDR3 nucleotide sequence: TGCGCCAGCAGTAGGGACAGCGGCCCCAATGAGCAGTTCTTC.

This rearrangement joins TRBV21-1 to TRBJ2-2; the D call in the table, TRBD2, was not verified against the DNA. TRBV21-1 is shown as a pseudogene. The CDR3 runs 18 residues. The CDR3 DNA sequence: TGTGCCAGCAGCAAAACCTCGGGGTCAATGAGGTCCACCGGGGAGCTGTTTTTT. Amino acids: CASSKTSGSMRSTGELFF.

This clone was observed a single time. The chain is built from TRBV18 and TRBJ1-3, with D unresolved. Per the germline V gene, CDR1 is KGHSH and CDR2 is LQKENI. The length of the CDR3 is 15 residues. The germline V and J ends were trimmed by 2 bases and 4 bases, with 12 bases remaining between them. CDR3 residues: CASSPALAAGNTIYF. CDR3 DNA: TGTGCCAGCTCACCAGCCTTAGCTGCAGGAAACACCATATATTTT.

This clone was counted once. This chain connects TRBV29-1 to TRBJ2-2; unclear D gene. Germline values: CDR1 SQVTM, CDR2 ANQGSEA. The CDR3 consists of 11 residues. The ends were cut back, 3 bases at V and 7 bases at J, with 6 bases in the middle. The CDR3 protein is CSVDRVGELFF. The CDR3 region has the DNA TGCAGCGTTGACCGAGTCGGGGAGCTGTTTTTT.

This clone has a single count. CDR3 DNA: TGTGCCAGCAGCAGGGACAGGGGAAACAATGAGCAGTTCTTC. Encoded protein: CASSRDRGNNEQFF. J is TRBJ2-1 and V is TRBV11-3, with 10 bases lining up with TRBD1. This CDR3 region has 14 residues. Germline V gene lookup returns CDR1 SGHNT and CDR2 YENEEA. Germline trimming cut 5 bases from V and 5 bases from J; bases unmatched to any gene: 3.

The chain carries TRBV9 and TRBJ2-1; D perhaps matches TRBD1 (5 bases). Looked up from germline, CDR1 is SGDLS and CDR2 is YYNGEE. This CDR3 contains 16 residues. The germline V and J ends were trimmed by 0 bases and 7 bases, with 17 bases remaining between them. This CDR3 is CASSVVSGLVGNEQFF. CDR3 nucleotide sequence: TGTGCCAGCAGCGTAGTTTCAGGGCTAGTCGGGAATGAGCAGTTCTTC.

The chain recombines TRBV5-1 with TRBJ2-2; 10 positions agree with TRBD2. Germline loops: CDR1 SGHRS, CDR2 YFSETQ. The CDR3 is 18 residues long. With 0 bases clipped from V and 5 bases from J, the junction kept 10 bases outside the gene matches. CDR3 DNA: TGCGCCAGCAGCTTGGTGTCTCGGCTAGCGGGAGTTACCGGGGAGCTGTTTTTT. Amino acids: CASSLVSRLAGVTGELFF.

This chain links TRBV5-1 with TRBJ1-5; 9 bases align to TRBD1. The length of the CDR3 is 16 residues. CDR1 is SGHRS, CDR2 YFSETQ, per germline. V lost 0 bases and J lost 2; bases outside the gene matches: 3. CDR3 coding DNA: TGCGCCAGCAGCTTGGACTGGACAGGGGGCAATCAGCCCCAGCATTTT. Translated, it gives CASSLDWTGGNQPQHF.

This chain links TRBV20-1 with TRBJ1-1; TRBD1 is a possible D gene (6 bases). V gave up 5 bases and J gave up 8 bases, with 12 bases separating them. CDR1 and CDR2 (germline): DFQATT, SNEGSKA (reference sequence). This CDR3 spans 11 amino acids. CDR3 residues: CSAYQGLEAFF. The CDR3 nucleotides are TGCAGTGCTTACCAGGGGCTCGAAGCTTTCTTT.

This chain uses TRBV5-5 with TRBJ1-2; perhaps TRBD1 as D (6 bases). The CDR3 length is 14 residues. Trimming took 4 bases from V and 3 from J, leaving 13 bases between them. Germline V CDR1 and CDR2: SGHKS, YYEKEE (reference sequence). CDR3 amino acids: CASSPIAGDYGYTF. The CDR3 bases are TGTGCCAGCAGCCCGATAGCAGGGGACTATGGCTACACCTTC.

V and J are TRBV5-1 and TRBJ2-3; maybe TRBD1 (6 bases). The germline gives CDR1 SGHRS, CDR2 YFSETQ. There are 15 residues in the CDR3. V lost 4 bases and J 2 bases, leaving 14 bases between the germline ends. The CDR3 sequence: CASSIGQPPTDTQYF. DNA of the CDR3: TGCGCCAGCAGCATTGGACAGCCACCCACAGATACGCAGTATTTT. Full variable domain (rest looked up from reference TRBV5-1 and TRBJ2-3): KAGVTQTPRYLIKTRGQQVTLSCSPISGHRSVSWYQQTPGQGLQFLFEYFSETQRNKGNFPGRFSGRQFSNSRSEMNVSTLELGDSALYLCASSIGQPPTDTQYFGPGTRLTVL.

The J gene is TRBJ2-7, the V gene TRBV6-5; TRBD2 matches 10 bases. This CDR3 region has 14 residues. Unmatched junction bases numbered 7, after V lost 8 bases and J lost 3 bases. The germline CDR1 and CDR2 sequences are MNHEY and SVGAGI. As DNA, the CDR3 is TGTGCCAGCCCAAAAAGGACTAGCGGCTACGAGCAGTACGTC. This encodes CASPKRTSGYEQYV.

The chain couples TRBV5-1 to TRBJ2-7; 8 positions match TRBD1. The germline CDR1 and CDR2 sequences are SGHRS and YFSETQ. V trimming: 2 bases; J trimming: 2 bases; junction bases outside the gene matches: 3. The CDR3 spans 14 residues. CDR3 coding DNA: TGCGCCAGCAGCTTTTCAGGGGGCGCCTACGAGCAGTACTTC. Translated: CASSFSGGAYEQYF.

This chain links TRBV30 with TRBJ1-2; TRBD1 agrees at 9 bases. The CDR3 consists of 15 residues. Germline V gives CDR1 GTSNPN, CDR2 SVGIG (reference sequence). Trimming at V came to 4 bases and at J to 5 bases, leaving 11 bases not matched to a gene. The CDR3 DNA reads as TGTGCCTGGACTCTCGGTCCCGGACAGGGGTATGGCTACACCTTC. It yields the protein CAWTLGPGQGYGYTF.

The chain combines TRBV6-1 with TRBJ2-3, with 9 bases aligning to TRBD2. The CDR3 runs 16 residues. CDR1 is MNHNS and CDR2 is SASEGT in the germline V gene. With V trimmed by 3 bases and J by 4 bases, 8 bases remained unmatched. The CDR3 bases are TGTGCCAGCAGTGAGACAATAGCGGGAGCAGCAGATACGCAGTATTTT. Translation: CASSETIAGAADTQYF.